This TCR beta chain comes out of a study of cytomegalovirus exposure and HLA in healthy donors. Study-wide results and limits: The authors listed 180 or so TCR beta chains as cytomegalovirus-associated. Most TCR sequences showed up rarely, but some public TCRs showed up in many donors.

V lost 6 bases, J lost 1 base, and 9 bases lay in between. CDR3 size: 13 residues. CDR1 and CDR2 (germline): MNHNY, SVGAGI (reference sequence). The protocol was immunoSEQ multiplex PCR, while the TCRdb copy is restricted to in-frame clones and leaves out a portion. Found here are more than 70,000 clones, almost 97% of them singletons; the top ten hold around 1.6%. On this clone: The antigen is undetermined.

This receptor was obtained from a man in his late teens or twenties in good health and CMV-seropositive. The sequenced material came from PBMCs. The chain carries TRBV6-6 and TRBJ1-1; no clear D gene. CDR3 sequence: CASREDGNTEAFF. CDR3 nucleotide sequence: TGTGCCAGCAGGGAGGACGGGAACACTGAAGCTTTCTTT.